The clone carrying this T cell receptor (beta chain) was seen repeatedly, ten times or more. This entry is derived from a study of T cells of healthy individuals. CDR3 size: 11 residues. Between the trimmed V and J ends, which lost 6 bases and 7 bases, there was a span of 7 bases. Per the germline V gene, CDR1 is KGHSH and CDR2 is LQKENI. TCRdb analysed the 5' RACE reads with MiXCR anew, one entry per CDR3 protein. The table lists some 39,000 distinct CDR3 sequences, about 4.2% of them singletons. The sequence was collected from a human donor in good health. The J gene is TRBJ2-1, the V gene TRBV18; D is uncertain. CDR3 amino acids: CASSQINEQFF. DNA of the CDR3: TGTGCCAGCTCGCAAATTAATGAGCAGTTCTTC. The full variable domain, with the rest looked up from reference TRBV18 and TRBJ2-1, is NAGVMQNPRHLVRRRGQEARLRCSPMKGHSHVYWYRQLPEEGLKFMVYLQKENIIDESGMPKERFSAEFPKEGPSILRIQQVVRGDSAAYFCASSQINEQFFGPGTRLTVL.